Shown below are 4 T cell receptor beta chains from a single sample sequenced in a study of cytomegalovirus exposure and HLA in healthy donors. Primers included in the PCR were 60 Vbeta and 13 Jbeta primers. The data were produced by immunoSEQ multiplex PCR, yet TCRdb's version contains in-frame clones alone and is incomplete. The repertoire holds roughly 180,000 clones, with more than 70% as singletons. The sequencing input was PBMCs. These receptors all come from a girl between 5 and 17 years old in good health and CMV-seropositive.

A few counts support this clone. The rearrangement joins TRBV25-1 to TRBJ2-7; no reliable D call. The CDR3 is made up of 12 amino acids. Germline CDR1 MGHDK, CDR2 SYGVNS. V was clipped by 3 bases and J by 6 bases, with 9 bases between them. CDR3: CASSDRHAEQYF. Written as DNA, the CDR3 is TGTGCCAGCAGTGATCGACATGCCGAGCAGTACTTC.

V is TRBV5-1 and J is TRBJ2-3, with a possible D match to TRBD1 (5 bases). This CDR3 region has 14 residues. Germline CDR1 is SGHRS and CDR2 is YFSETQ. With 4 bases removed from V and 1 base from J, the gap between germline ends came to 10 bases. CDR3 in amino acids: CASSQVQGTDTQYF. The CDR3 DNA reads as TGCGCCAGCAGCCAGGTACAGGGCACAGATACGCAGTATTTT.

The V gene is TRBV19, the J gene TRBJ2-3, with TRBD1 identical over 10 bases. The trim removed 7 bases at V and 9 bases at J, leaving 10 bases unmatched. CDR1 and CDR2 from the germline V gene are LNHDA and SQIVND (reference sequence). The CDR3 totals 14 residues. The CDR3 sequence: CASKTGGPAGTQYF. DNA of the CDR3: TGTGCCAGTAAGACAGGGGGCCCGGCCGGCACGCAGTATTTT.

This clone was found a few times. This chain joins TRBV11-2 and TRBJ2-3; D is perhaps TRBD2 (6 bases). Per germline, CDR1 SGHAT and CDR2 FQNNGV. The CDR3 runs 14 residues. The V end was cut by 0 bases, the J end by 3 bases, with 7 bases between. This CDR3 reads CASSLEEGTDTQYF. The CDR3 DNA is TGTGCCAGCAGCTTAGAGGAGGGGACAGATACGCAGTATTTT.